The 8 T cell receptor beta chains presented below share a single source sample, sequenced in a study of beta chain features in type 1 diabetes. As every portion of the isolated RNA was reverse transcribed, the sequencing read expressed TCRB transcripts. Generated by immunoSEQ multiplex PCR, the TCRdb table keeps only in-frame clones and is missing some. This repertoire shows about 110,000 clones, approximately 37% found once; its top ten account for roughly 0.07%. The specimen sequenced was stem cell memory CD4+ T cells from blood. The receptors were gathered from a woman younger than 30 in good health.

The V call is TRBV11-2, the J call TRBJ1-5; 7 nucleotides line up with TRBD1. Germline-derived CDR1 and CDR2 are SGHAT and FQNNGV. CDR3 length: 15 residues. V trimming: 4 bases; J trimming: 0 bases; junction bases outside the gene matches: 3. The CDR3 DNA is TGTGCCAGCAGCTCGACAGGGTATAGCAATCAGCCCCAGCATTTT. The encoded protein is CASSSTGYSNQPQHF.

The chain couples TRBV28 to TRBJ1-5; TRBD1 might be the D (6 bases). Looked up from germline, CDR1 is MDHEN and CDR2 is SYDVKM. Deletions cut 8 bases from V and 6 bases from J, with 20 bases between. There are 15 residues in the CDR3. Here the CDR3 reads CASGAGAPWGQPQHF. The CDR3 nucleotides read TGTGCCAGCGGTGCAGGGGCCCCATGGGGTCAGCCCCAGCATTTT.

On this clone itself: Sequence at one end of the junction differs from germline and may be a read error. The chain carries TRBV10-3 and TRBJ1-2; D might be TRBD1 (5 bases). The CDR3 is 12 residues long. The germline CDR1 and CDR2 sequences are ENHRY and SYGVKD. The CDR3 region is CAISAWDYGYTF. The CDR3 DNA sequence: TGTGCCATCAGTGCCTGGGACTACGGCTACACCTTC.

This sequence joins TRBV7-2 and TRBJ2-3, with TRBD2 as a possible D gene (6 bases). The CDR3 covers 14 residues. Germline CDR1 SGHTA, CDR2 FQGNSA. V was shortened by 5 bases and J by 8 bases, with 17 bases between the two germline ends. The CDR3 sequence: CASSPRLVGGTQYF. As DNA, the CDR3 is TGTGCCAGCAGCCCGCGACTAGTCGGGGGTACGCAGTATTTT.

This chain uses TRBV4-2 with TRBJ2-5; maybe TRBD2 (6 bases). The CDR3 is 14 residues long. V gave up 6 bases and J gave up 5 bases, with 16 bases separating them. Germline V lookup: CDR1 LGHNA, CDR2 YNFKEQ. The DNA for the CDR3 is TGTGCCAGCAGTCGAGCGGGTGGCAGGGAGACCCAGTACTTC. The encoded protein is CASSRAGGRETQYF.

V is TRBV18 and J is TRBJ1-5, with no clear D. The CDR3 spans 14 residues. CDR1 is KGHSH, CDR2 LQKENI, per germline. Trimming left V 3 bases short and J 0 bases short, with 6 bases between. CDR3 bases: TGTGCCAGCTCACCTGTCTATAGCAATCAGCCCCAGCATTTT. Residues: CASSPVYSNQPQHF.

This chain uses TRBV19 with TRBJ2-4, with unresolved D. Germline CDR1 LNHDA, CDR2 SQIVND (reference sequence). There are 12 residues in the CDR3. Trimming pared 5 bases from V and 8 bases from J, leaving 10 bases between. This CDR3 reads CASSSPSDIQYF. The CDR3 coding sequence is TGTGCCAGTAGTTCTCCAAGCGACATTCAGTACTTC. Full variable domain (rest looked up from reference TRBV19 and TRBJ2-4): DGGITQSPKYLFRKEGQNVTLSCEQNLNHDAMYWYRQDPGQGLRLIYYSQIVNDFQKGDIAEGYSVSREKKESFPLTVTSAQKNPTAFYLCASSSPSDIQYFGAGTRLSVL.

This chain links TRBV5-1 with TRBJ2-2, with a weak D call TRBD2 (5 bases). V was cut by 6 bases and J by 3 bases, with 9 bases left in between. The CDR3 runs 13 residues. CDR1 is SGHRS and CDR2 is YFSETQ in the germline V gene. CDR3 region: CASTMRDTGELFF. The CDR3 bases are TGCGCCAGCACCATGAGGGACACCGGGGAGCTGTTTTTT.